The 10 T cell receptor beta chains below were found in one sample sequenced in a study of T cells after yellow fever vaccination. MiXCR, run by TCRdb on the 5' RACE reads, gives a single entry per CDR3 protein. The table records about 130,000 distinct CDR3 sequences, roughly 6.7% of them present only once. The sequencing here drew on CD4+ T cells sorted from PBMCs, taken 10 days after the yellow fever booster vaccination. The receptors come from a young man who received the YFV17D yellow fever vaccine.

This clonotype turned up a few times. The CDR3, as DNA: TGTGCCAGCAGTTCTAGCGGGGCCGGCGGGTCGACCCAGTACTTC. The encoded protein is CASSSSGAGGSTQYF. The chain is built from TRBV7-3 and TRBJ2-5, with 9 bases matching TRBD2. Germline V gene sequence: CDR1 SGHTA, CDR2 FQGTGA. The trim removed 6 bases at V and 7 bases at J, leaving 12 bases unmatched. CDR3 length: 15 amino acids.

At least ten counts were recorded for this clonotype. The CDR3 loop is CASSRLEGGYNEQFF. The CDR3 DNA follows: TGTGCCAGCAGTCGACTAGAGGGGGGCTACAATGAGCAGTTCTTC. This sequence joins TRBV12-3 or TRBV12-4 and TRBJ2-1; tentatively, D is TRBD1 or TRBD2 (6 bases each). The CDR3 runs to 15 residues. Trimming removed 5 bases at V and 3 bases at J, with 14 bases between.

V and J are TRBV7-8 and TRBJ2-5; D gene ambiguous. The CDR3 extends over 14 amino acids. The V gene lost 3 bases and the J gene lost 6 bases, with 14 bases spanning the gap. CDR1 SGHVS and CDR2 FQNEAQ come from the germline V gene. In nucleotides, the CDR3 is TGTGCCAGCAGCTTTAGTCTCGGTTTGAAGACCCAGTACTTC. Protein: CASSFSLGLKTQYF.

This clonotype appeared many times. V gene TRBV5-1 combines with J gene TRBJ2-3; D is ambiguous. From germline, CDR1 is SGHRS and CDR2 YFSETQ. CDR3 length: 14 amino acids. Trimming took off 4 bases at V and 5 bases at J, with 14 bases between the two ends. CDR3 DNA sequence: TGCGCCAGCAGCAAAAGAGATGATAGAGATACGCAGTATTTT. Protein product: CASSKRDDRDTQYF.

This clonotype was counted many times. The chain links TRBV7-2 to TRBJ2-7, with TRBD2 matching 13 bases. Germline assignment: CDR1 SGHTA and CDR2 FQGNSA. The V gene end was trimmed by 8 bases and the J gene end by 2 bases; junction bases not matched to a gene: 6. CDR3 length: 15 residues. The CDR3 protein is CASGTSGAHTYEQYF. In nucleotides, the CDR3 is TGTGCCAGCGGGACTAGCGGGGCTCACACCTACGAGCAGTACTTC.

This clonotype was observed many times. The J gene is TRBJ2-3, the V gene TRBV7-2; possibly TRBD1 for D (6 bases). This CDR3 comprises 16 residues. The V end lost 5 bases, the J end lost 3 bases, and 18 bases lay between the germline ends. CDR1 and CDR2 (germline): SGHTA, FQGNSA. The CDR3 DNA sequence: TGTGCCAGCAGCCGCCCTGCAAGGGGGAATACAGATACGCAGTATTTT. This codes for CASSRPARGNTDTQYF.

This clonotype was counted many times. The CDR3 reads CSAGGTSDQPQHF. The DNA of the CDR3 is TGCAGTGCTGGGGGGACATCAGATCAGCCCCAGCATTTT. This chain links TRBV20-1 with TRBJ1-5; D might be TRBD1 (6 bases). The ends were cut back, 5 bases at V and 5 bases at J, with 13 bases in the middle. Germline V gene lookup returns CDR1 DFQATT and CDR2 SNEGSKA (reference sequence). CDR3 size: 13 residues.

The rearrangement links TRBV5-6 to TRBJ1-2; D is perhaps TRBD1 (5 bases). This CDR3 spans 14 amino acids. Germline values: CDR1 SGHDT, CDR2 YYEEEE. V lost 9 bases and J 4 bases, leaving 19 bases between the germline ends. The CDR3 is CAIGTGTLCYGYTF. Here the CDR3 DNA reads TGTGCCATCGGCACGGGGACGCTCTGCTATGGCTACACCTTC.

A few counts support this clonotype. The chain combines TRBV12-3 or TRBV12-4 with TRBJ2-2, with TRBD2 matching 11 bases. The CDR3 runs to 18 residues. V dropped 7 bases and J dropped 5; count of bases not matched to a gene: 15. CDR3 sequence (DNA): TGTGCCAGCAACCACCCGGGACTAGCGGACCGGAATACCGGGGAGCTGTTTTTT. Protein product: CASNHPGLADRNTGELFF.

The chain couples TRBV7-2 to TRBJ1-1; weak D call: TRBD1 (5 bases). Germline CDR1 is SGHTA and CDR2 is FQGNSA. The CDR3 consists of 13 residues. V was pared by 5 bases and J by 4 bases, with 11 bases between. The CDR3 loop reads CASSVAGSTEAFF. As DNA, the CDR3 is TGTGCCAGCAGCGTCGCAGGGAGCACTGAAGCTTTCTTT. Full variable domain (rest looked up from reference TRBV7-2 and TRBJ1-1): GAGVSQSPSNKVTEKGKDVELRCDPISGHTALYWYRQSLGQGLEFLIYFQGNSAPDKSGLPSDRFSAERTGGSVSTLTIQRTQQEDSAVYLCASSVAGSTEAFFGQGTRLTVV.